One and the same sample provided the 32 T cell receptor beta chains below, sequenced in a study of cytomegalovirus exposure and HLA in healthy donors. It was with 60 Vbeta and 13 Jbeta primers that the PCR ran. The protocol was immunoSEQ multiplex PCR, while the TCRdb copy is restricted to in-frame clones and leaves out a portion. The sample holds more than 200,000 clones; 75% to 80% are singletons and the top ten take less than 2%. Sequenced sample: PBMCs. The receptors come from a male donor in good health and CMV-seronegative.

This clone showed up just a few times. The chain is built from TRBV30 and TRBJ1-6; 11 nucleotides match TRBD1. The trim removed 5 bases at V and 8 bases at J, leaving 5 bases unmatched. The CDR3 totals 14 residues. The germline V gene encodes CDR1 GTSNPN and CDR2 SVGIG (reference sequence). The CDR3 nucleotides are TGTGCCTGGGTGCAGGGACAGGGGGATTCACCCCTCCACTTT. Amino acid sequence: CAWVQGQGDSPLHF.

The V gene is TRBV5-1, the J gene TRBJ2-5; 11 positions match TRBD1. This CDR3 has 15 residues. CDR1 is SGHRS, CDR2 YFSETQ, per germline. V lost 5 bases, J lost 5 bases, and 8 bases stayed unmatched. The CDR3 sequence: CASSYWTGGKETQYF. CDR3 coding DNA: TGCGCCAGCAGTTATTGGACAGGGGGCAAGGAGACCCAGTACTTC.

The chain couples TRBV7-6 to TRBJ2-7, with 13 bases aligning to TRBD2. The CDR3 spans 18 residues. Germline V gene data show CDR1 as SGHVS and CDR2 as FNYEAQ. The V segment lost 2 bases and the J segment 5 bases; nucleotides outside the gene matches: 12. CDR3 residues: CASSLSGLAGVQPHEQYF. DNA of the CDR3: TGTGCCAGCAGCTTATCCGGACTAGCGGGAGTCCAACCCCACGAGCAGTACTTC.

This clone was detected only once. The rearrangement links TRBV5-5 to TRBJ1-3; TRBD1 matches 8 bases. The CDR3 is 18 residues long. Trimming at V came to 0 bases and at J to 3 bases, leaving 11 bases not matched to a gene. Germline V gene data show CDR1 as SGHKS and CDR2 as YYEKEE (reference sequence). CDR3 nucleotides: TGTGCCAGCAGCTTGGATTCAGGGACAGGAGTCCTTGGAAACACCATATATTTT. This codes for CASSLDSGTGVLGNTIYF.

This clone was seen a few times. V is TRBV6-4 and J is TRBJ2-2; TRBD2 agrees at 10 bases. The CDR3 is 14 residues long. Germline CDR1 and CDR2: MRHNA and SNTAGT. Trimming took 3 bases from V and 13 from J; bases not matched to a gene: 8. The CDR3 loop reads CASSEGLATRGLFF. CDR3 DNA sequence: TGTGCCAGCAGTGAGGGACTAGCGACAAGAGGGCTGTTTTTT.

In this sample, this clone turned up a few times. The chain uses TRBV7-2 and TRBJ2-7; D ambiguous. The length of the CDR3 is 15 residues. The V end was cut by 4 bases, the J end by 0 bases, with 13 bases between. CDR1 and CDR2 from the germline V gene are SGHTA and FQGNSA. The CDR3 here is CASSSPAGSSYEQYF. CDR3 nucleotides: TGTGCCAGCAGCTCCCCGGCAGGAAGCTCCTACGAGCAGTACTTC.

V usage is TRBV4-3 and J usage is TRBJ2-3, with 8 nucleotides matching TRBD1. Germline V gene sequence: CDR1 LGHNA, CDR2 YSLEER. Trimming cost V 1 base and J 6 bases; bases outside gene matches: 6. This CDR3 comprises 15 residues. This chain's CDR3 is CASSQAQGAGDTQYF. CDR3 nucleotides: TGCGCCAGCAGCCAAGCCCAGGGGGCCGGCGATACGCAGTATTTT.

The V and J genes are TRBV29-1 and TRBJ2-1; D perhaps matches TRBD2 (5 bases). The CDR3 covers 13 residues. Per germline, CDR1 SQVTM and CDR2 ANQGSEA. V was cut by 7 bases and J by 1 base, with 11 bases left in between. The CDR3 here is CSAGTGSYNEQFF. Written as DNA, the CDR3 is TGCAGCGCTGGCACGGGGTCCTACAATGAGCAGTTCTTC.

The rearrangement uses TRBV7-2 and TRBJ2-3; 7 nucleotides agree with TRBD2. Trimming cost V 6 bases and J 5 bases; bases outside gene matches: 5. Germline CDR1 and CDR2: SGHTA and FQGNSA. The CDR3 is 13 residues long. DNA of the CDR3: TGTGCCAGCAGACTAGCGTGGGGAGATACGCAGTATTTT. Translating it yields CASRLAWGDTQYF. The complete variable domain, with remaining parts taken from reference TRBV7-2 and TRBJ2-3, reads GAGVSQSPSNKVTEKGKDVELRCDPISGHTALYWYRQSLGQGLEFLIYFQGNSAPDKSGLPSDRFSAERTGGSVSTLTIQRTQQEDSAVYLCASRLAWGDTQYFGPGTRLTVL.

The chain uses TRBV5-8 and TRBJ1-1, with 8 bases matching TRBD1. The CDR3 has 15 residues. After removal of 4 bases from V and 4 bases from J, the junction contained 9 bases not matched to a gene. Per the germline V gene, CDR1 is SGHTS and CDR2 is YDEGEE. CDR3 protein: CASSLRTGSGTEAFF. CDR3 DNA: TGTGCCAGCAGCCTGAGGACAGGGTCTGGCACTGAAGCTTTCTTT.

J is TRBJ2-7 and V is TRBV5-5; D is undetermined. Germline CDR1 reads SGHKS; CDR2 reads YYEKEE (reference sequence). The CDR3 contains 11 residues. V was cut by 2 bases and J by 6 bases, with 6 bases left in between. The CDR3 region has the DNA TGTGCCAGCAGCTTCAGAGGCGAGCAGTACTTC. Translating gives CASSFRGEQYF.

V and J are TRBV2 and TRBJ1-2, with 7 bases that match TRBD1. The germline CDR1 and CDR2 sequences are SNHLY and FYNNEI. The ends lost 2 bases at V and 8 bases at J; junction bases unmatched: 5. The CDR3 sequence is 13 residues long. The CDR3 region has the DNA TGTGCCAGCAGTGAACGGACAGGAAGCGGCTACACCTTC. Its translation: CASSERTGSGYTF.

The J gene is TRBJ2-3, the V gene TRBV7-6, with unresolved D. The V and J ends lost 4 bases and 2 bases respectively, with 7 bases between them. Germline V gene sequence: CDR1 SGHVS, CDR2 FNYEAQ. The CDR3 totals 13 residues. CDR3 residues: CASSYSDTDTQYF. The CDR3 nucleotides are TGTGCCAGCAGCTATTCAGACACAGATACGCAGTATTTT.

This clone was seen more than once but under ten times. The V gene is TRBV5-4, the J gene TRBJ2-5; D not resolved. Germline V gene data show CDR1 as SGHNT and CDR2 as YYREEE (reference sequence). V lost 4 bases, J lost 2 bases, and 12 bases lay in between. This CDR3 contains 14 residues. CDR3 sequence reads: CASSASTAQETQYF. The CDR3 bases are TGTGCCAGCAGCGCGAGCACAGCTCAAGAGACCCAGTACTTC.

The chain links TRBV7-3 to TRBJ2-5; maybe TRBD1 (6 bases). Germline values: CDR1 SGHTA, CDR2 FQGTGA. Trimming removed 4 bases at V and 5 bases at J, with 14 bases between. The CDR3 totals 14 residues. CDR3 protein: CASSSPGDGETQYF. In nucleotides, the CDR3 is TGTGCCAGCAGCTCCCCAGGGGACGGGGAGACCCAGTACTTC.

The chain is built from TRBV28 and TRBJ1-2; a possible D gene is TRBD1 (5 bases). Germline CDR1 MDHEN, CDR2 SYDVKM. The CDR3 totals 14 residues. The V end was cut by 3 bases, the J end by 4 bases, with 12 bases between. The CDR3 nucleotides read TGTGCCAGCAGTTTTTCCGAGACAGTCTATGGCTACACCTTC. It specifies CASSFSETVYGYTF.

This clone has only a few counts. This chain joins TRBV19 and TRBJ2-1, with 13 bases aligning to TRBD2. CDR1 and CDR2 (germline): LNHDA, SQIVND (reference sequence). V lost 5 bases, J lost 11 bases, and 3 bases stayed unmatched. The CDR3 extends over 13 amino acids. CDR3 sequence (DNA): TGTGCCAGTAGTTCGGGACTAGCGGGGAAGCAGTTCTTC. Protein product: CASSSGLAGKQFF.

V is TRBV30 and J is TRBJ2-1; 9 nucleotides line up with TRBD2. The CDR3 length is 16 residues. Per germline, CDR1 GTSNPN and CDR2 SVGIG (reference sequence). V was pared by 6 bases and J by 5 bases, with 14 bases of the junction left unmatched. In DNA form, the CDR3 reads TGTGCCTGTGCCCCCGTTCAGGCGGGGGGGAACAATGAGCAGTTCTTC. It translates to CACAPVQAGGNNEQFF.

CDR3 nucleotides: TGTGCCAGCAGGACAGTTACTTTTGAAGCTTTCTTT. This translates into CASRTVTFEAFF. The rearrangement uses TRBV6-6 and TRBJ1-1; a possible D gene is TRBD1 (5 bases). This CDR3 is built from 12 residues. Germline V CDR1 and CDR2: MNHNY, SVGAGI (reference sequence). Trimming took 6 bases from V and 7 from J, leaving 12 bases between them.

This clone was observed a single time. This sequence joins TRBV7-6 and TRBJ1-4; 8 nucleotides match TRBD1. This CDR3 spans 17 amino acids. The V and J ends lost 1 base and 8 bases, in that order; junction bases with no gene match: 12. Germline-derived CDR1 and CDR2 are SGHVS and FNYEAQ. The CDR3 is CASSLEWTGRSGEKLFF. The CDR3 DNA reads TGTGCCAGCAGCTTAGAATGGACAGGGCGATCCGGAGAAAAACTGTTTTTT.

The chain joins TRBV7-9 to TRBJ2-3, with TRBD1 identical over 8 bases. The CDR3 spans 18 residues. Per the germline V gene, CDR1 is SEHNR and CDR2 is FQNEAQ (reference sequence). With V trimmed by 4 bases and J by 1 base, 13 bases remained unmatched. The CDR3 bases are TGTGCCAGCAGCTCGCCCACAGGGGGTCACCCGGGCACAGATACGCAGTATTTT. Protein: CASSSPTGGHPGTDTQYF.

This sequence joins TRBV7-9 and TRBJ1-3; D uncertain. The CDR3 length is 14 residues. Germline CDR1 reads SEHNR; CDR2 reads FQNEAQ (reference sequence). V shed 1 base and J shed 2 bases, with 6 bases lying between them. CDR3 amino acids: CASSLGQTGNTIYF. CDR3 sequence (DNA): TGTGCCAGCAGCTTAGGACAAACTGGAAACACCATATATTTT.

The J gene is TRBJ1-1, the V gene TRBV6-5; the D is unclear. V dropped 0 bases and J dropped 0 bases, with 5 bases sitting between them. The germline V gene has CDR1 MNHEY and CDR2 SVGAGI. The CDR3 has 14 residues. The CDR3, as DNA: TGTGCCAGCAGTTACTCGACTCTGAACACTGAAGCTTTCTTT. Its protein is CASSYSTLNTEAFF.

The chain combines TRBV28 with TRBJ2-3; 10 bases are a match to TRBD1. With V trimmed by 3 bases and J by 4 bases, 1 base remained unmatched. This CDR3 comprises 14 residues. Germline V gene sequence: CDR1 MDHEN, CDR2 SYDVKM. In DNA, the CDR3 is TGTGCCAGCAGTTTCGGGACAGGGGCAGATACGCAGTATTTT. This sequence encodes CASSFGTGADTQYF.

This clone came up a few times. CDR3 in DNA: TGCGCCAGCAGCAAATCCGGGACATCGCGGGCCGGGGAGCTGTTTTTT. It yields the protein CASSKSGTSRAGELFF. V is TRBV5-1 and J is TRBJ2-2; a weak D match, TRBD1 (6 bases). The CDR3 has 16 amino acids. V dropped 4 bases and J dropped 6 bases, with 19 bases sitting between them. In germline, CDR1 is SGHRS, CDR2 YFSETQ.

The V gene is TRBV6-1, the J gene TRBJ2-2; D might be TRBD2 (6 bases). The CDR3 loop spans 15 amino acids. Germline CDR1 reads MNHNS; CDR2 reads SASEGT. Trimming pared 1 base from V and 3 bases from J, leaving 9 bases between. The CDR3 DNA reads as TGTGCCAGCAGTGAAGGTCAGCGGGACACCGGGGAGCTGTTTTTT. Protein sequence: CASSEGQRDTGELFF.

This clone showed up just a few times. The genes are TRBV7-8 and TRBJ1-1; D unclear. The CDR3 is made up of 13 amino acids. CDR1 is SGHVS, CDR2 FQNEAQ, per germline. V was clipped by 1 base and J by 6 bases, with 9 bases between them. The CDR3 sequence: CASSLDEASEAFF. For the CDR3, the DNA is TGTGCCAGCAGCTTAGATGAGGCTTCTGAAGCTTTCTTT.

The chain joins TRBV5-4 to TRBJ2-2; 8 nucleotides match TRBD2. The CDR3 loop spans 16 amino acids. From germline, CDR1 is SGHNT and CDR2 YYREEE (reference sequence). J was trimmed by 6 bases and V by 4 bases; bases with no gene match: 11. CDR3 loop: CASSATSALYSGELFF. In DNA form, the CDR3 reads TGTGCCAGCAGCGCGACTAGCGCCCTTTATTCCGGGGAGCTGTTTTTT.

The V call is TRBV19, the J call TRBJ2-1; 12 bases match TRBD2. The V and J ends lost 3 bases and 8 bases, in that order; junction bases with no gene match: 26. The CDR3 has 22 amino acids. The germline gives CDR1 LNHDA, CDR2 SQIVND (reference sequence). CDR3 in amino acids: CASSIFLIFSQASGGAIYEQFF. CDR3 DNA sequence: TGTGCCAGTAGTATTTTTTTAATTTTTTCTCAGGCTAGCGGGGGGGCAATCTATGAGCAGTTCTTC.

The chain recombines TRBV9 with TRBJ2-5; TRBD2 agrees at 11 bases. CDR1 and CDR2 from the germline V gene are SGDLS and YYNGEE. Unmatched junction bases numbered 11, after V lost 2 bases and J lost 5 bases. The CDR3 is made up of 17 amino acids. The CDR3 here is CASSVMPLAGGGETQYF. CDR3 bases: TGTGCCAGCAGCGTGATGCCGCTAGCGGGAGGTGGGGAGACCCAGTACTTC.

J is TRBJ2-7 and V is TRBV4-3; 8 bases fit TRBD2. The trim removed 6 bases at V and 5 bases at J, leaving 9 bases unmatched. This CDR3 comprises 14 residues. The germline gives CDR1 LGHNA, CDR2 YSLEER. The CDR3 loop is CASSYGTSNDEQYF. The CDR3 DNA follows: TGCGCCAGCAGTTACGGGACTAGTAATGACGAGCAGTACTTC.

V gene TRBV9 combines with J gene TRBJ1-2; TRBD1 might be the D (5 bases). The V and J ends lost 4 bases and 4 bases respectively, with 11 bases between them. This CDR3 spans 13 amino acids. Germline loops: CDR1 SGDLS, CDR2 YYNGEE. The chain's CDR3 is CASSPDSIYGYTF. The CDR3, as DNA: TGTGCCAGCAGCCCTGACAGCATCTATGGCTACACCTTC.